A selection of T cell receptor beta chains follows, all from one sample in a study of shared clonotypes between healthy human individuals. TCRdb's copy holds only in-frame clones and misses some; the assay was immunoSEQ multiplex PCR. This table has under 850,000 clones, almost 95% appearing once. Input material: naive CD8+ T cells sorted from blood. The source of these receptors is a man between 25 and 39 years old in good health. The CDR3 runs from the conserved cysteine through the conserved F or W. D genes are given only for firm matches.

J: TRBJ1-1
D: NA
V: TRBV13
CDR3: CASSSDRNTEAFF

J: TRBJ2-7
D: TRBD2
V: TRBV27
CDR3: CASSLGILAGGDEQYF

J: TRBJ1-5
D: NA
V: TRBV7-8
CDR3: CASSFEGYQPQHF

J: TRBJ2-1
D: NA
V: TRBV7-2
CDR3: CASTSRQEAGLNEQFF

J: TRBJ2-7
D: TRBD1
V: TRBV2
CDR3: CASSDTGQGLYEQYF

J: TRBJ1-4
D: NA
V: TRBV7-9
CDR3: CASSSGRTEKLFF

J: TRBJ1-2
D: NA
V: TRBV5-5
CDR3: CASSSMQGFHGYTF

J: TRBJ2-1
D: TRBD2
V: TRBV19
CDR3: CASSPQRGSSYNEQFF

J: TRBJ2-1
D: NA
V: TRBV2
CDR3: CAGRGRRNNEQFF

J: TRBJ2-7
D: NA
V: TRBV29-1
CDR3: CSVVLYLPSSYEQYF

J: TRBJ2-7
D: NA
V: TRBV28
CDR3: CASSFRVYEQYF

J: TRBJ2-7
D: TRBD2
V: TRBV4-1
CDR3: CASSQEGRLAGSYEQYF

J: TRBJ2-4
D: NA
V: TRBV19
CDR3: CASSPGEMVGLAKNIQYF

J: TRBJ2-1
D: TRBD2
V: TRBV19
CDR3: CATRGGTSGNYNEQFF

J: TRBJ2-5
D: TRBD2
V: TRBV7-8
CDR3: CASRTPSGSTRETQYF

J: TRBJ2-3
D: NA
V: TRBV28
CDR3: CASSLGGWADTQYF

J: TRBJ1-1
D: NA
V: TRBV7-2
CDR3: CASSLASTDYTEAFF

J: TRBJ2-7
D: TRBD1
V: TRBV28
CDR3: CASRQGQGVLDEQYF

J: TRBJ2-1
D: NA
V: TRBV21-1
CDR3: CASRTQGAGEQFF

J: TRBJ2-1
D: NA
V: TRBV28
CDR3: CASSVTRGGNEQFF

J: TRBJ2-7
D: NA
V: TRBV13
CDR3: CASSDTKGHQFMEEQYF

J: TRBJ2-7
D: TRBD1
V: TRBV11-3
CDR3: CASSPGTGGNEQYF

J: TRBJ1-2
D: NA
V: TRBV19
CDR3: CASGTDLVGFGYTF

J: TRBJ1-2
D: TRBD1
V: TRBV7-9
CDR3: CASSAADRGRNYGYTF

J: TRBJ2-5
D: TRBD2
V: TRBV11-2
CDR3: CASSLGVAGGLETQYF

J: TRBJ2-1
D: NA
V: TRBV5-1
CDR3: CASSLDPGTSDEQFF

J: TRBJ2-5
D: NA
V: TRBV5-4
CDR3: CASSLTLNYRHQETQYF

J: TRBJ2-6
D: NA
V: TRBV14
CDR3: CASSQDRAAPLSGANVLTF

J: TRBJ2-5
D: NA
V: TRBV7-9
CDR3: CASSLSRRGQETQYF

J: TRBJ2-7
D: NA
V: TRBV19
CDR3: CASSRGFTNYEQYF

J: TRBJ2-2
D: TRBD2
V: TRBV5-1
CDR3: CASSRTGTSGPPGELFF

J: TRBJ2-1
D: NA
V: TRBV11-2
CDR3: CASSSGAPYGNEQFF

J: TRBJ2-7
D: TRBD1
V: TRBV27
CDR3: CASSSGTERREQYF

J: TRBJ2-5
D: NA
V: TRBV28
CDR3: CASSPGQDLYQETQYF

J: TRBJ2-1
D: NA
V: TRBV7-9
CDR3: CASSLARDPHNEQFF

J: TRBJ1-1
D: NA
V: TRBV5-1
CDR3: CANSLEGMNTEAFF

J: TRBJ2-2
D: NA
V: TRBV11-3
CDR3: CASSLDPSATPWVGELFF

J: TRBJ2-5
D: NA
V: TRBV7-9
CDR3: CASSSDLAVQETQYF

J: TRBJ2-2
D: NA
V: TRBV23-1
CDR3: CASSQSGRARQAPITGELFF

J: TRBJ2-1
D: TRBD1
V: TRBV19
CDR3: CASGIDRGRGEQFF

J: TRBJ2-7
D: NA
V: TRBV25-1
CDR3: CASSDGGYEQYF

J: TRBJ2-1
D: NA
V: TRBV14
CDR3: CASSQGLAYHNEQFF

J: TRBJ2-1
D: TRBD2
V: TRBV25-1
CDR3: CASSAGGVRDEQFF

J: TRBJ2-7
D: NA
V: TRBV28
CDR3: CASISNRDIPYEQYF

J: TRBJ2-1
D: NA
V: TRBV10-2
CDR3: CASRPVMSPSYNEQFF

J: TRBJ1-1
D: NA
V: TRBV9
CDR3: CASSPSSENTEAFF

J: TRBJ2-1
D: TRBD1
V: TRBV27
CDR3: CASRRQGVNEQFF

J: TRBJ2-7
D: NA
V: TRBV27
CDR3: CASSRTSSDYEQYF

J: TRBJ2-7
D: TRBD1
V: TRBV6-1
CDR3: CASSTGTGGYEQYF

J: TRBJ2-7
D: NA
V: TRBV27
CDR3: CATLSFVGKGNEQYF

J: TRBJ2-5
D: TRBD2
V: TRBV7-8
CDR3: CASSGSGLGETQYF

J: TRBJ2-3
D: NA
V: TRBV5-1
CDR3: CASRAGAHTDTQYF

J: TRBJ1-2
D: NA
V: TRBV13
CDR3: CASSLGARGYTF

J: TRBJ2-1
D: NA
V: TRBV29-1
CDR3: CSVAFVSSIGEQFF